These 6 T cell receptor beta chains were all obtained from the same sample, sequenced in a study of T cells expressing NK-cell markers. TCRdb re-called the 5' RACE reads, yielding one record per CDR3 amino acid sequence without DNA. In all, the sample yields 200,000 to 300,000 distinct CDR3 sequences. The specimen was blood T cells: a sorted CD56 or NKG2C T cell subset, CD4+ or CD8+ T cells, or bulk PBMC T cells (not recorded which). The source is a man aged 18-30 years in good health.

The chain recombines TRBV20-1 with TRBJ1-5. CDR3 length: 14 amino acids. The germline V gene has CDR1 DFQATT and CDR2 SNEGSKA (reference sequence). This chain's CDR3 is CSAKQTESNQPQHF.

The chain combines TRBV10-1 with TRBJ1-6. The CDR3 covers 11 residues. Germline V gives CDR1 WNHNN, CDR2 SYGVQD (reference sequence). The CDR3 is CASKNDSPLHF.

The V gene is TRBV14, the J gene TRBJ2-3. The CDR3 contains 17 residues. Germline CDR1 is SGHDN and CDR2 is FVKESK. The chain's CDR3 is CASSQVYRGRSTDTQYF.

The gene calls are TRBV27 and TRBJ2-5; lacking DNA, the TRBD1 call made by TCRdb goes unchecked. The CDR3 is made up of 15 amino acids. The germline CDR1 and CDR2 sequences are MNHEY and SMNVEV (reference sequence). The CDR3 spells CASSWGTGGRETQYF.

Here the CDR3 reads CASSRGQPSTDTQYF. The chain uses TRBV5-4 and TRBJ2-3; the TCRdb call, TRBD1, lacks DNA for checking. Germline V gives CDR1 SGHNT, CDR2 YYREEE (reference sequence). The length of the CDR3 is 15 residues.

The rearrangement uses TRBV9 and TRBJ2-3; lacking DNA, the TRBD2 call made by TCRdb goes unchecked. This CDR3 spans 12 amino acids. Looked up from germline, CDR1 is SGDLS and CDR2 is YYNGEE. CDR3 sequence reads: CASAGGVDTQYF.